A single sample is the source of the 20 T cell receptor beta chains below, sequenced in a study of vaccination and CD4 T cells after COVID-19. Sample treatment: 10-day PBMC culture with coronavirus spike peptide pools or control peptides (ViraFEST assay). The unexposed donor gave CD4+ T cells before the COVID-19 pandemic (2011-2018). The assay that was used to sequence DNA from cultured CD4+ T cells was the Oncomine TCR Beta short-read assay. In TCRdb, the PCR reads were re-called with MiXCR into one record per CDR3 protein. This sample has 6,700 or so distinct CDR3 sequences; approximately 52% occur once, and the top ten carry about 25%. The antigens these receptors bind are not known. The sample was CD4+ T cells from blood, cultured in vitro. The receptors shown here come from a human donor in good health.

V usage is TRBV27 and J usage is TRBJ1-2, with TRBD1 identical over 8 bases. This CDR3 has 16 residues. The ends lost 5 bases at V and 1 base at J; junction bases unmatched: 9. Per germline, CDR1 MNHEY and CDR2 SMNVEV (reference sequence). CDR3 sequence (DNA): TGTGCCAGCAGTCGGGACAGGATTACGCTTAACTATGGCTACACCTTC. Protein: CASSRDRITLNYGYTF.

The chain employs TRBV20-1 and TRBJ1-1; TRBD1 might be the D (6 bases). This CDR3 spans 14 amino acids. Germline V CDR1 and CDR2: DFQATT, SNEGSKA (reference sequence). The ends were cut back, 0 bases at V and 3 bases at J, with 11 bases in the middle. The CDR3 loop reads CSARDNQGHTEAFF. As DNA, the CDR3 is TGCAGTGCTAGAGATAACCAGGGGCACACTGAAGCTTTCTTT.

This clonotype came up a few times. The chain recombines TRBV21-1 with TRBJ1-1; whether TRBD1, the table's D call, matches the DNA was not checked. TRBV21-1 is termed a pseudogene. CDR3 length: 14 residues. The CDR3 DNA follows: TGTGCCAGCATCGAGGGGGCGCGATGTACTGAAGCTTTCTTT. Translated, it gives CASIEGARCTEAFF.

The J gene is TRBJ1-2, the V gene TRBV6-2 or TRBV6-3; weak D call: TRBD1 (5 bases). Germline-derived CDR1 and CDR2 are MNHEY and SVGEGT. The CDR3 is 12 residues long. V was shortened by 6 bases and J by 4 bases, with 9 bases between the two germline ends. CDR3 loop: CASRTGRYGYTF. CDR3 DNA: TGTGCCAGCAGAACAGGACGCTATGGCTACACCTTC.

The chain carries TRBV7-8 and TRBJ2-7; TRBD2 matches 7 bases. CDR3 size: 14 residues. J lost 5 bases, V lost 1 base, and 5 bases had no gene match. Germline lookup yields CDR1 SGHVS and CDR2 FQNEAQ. This chain's CDR3 is CASSLEHAGDEQYF. The CDR3 DNA is TGTGCCAGCAGCTTAGAGCACGCGGGAGACGAGCAGTACTTC.

The chain has TRBV27 and TRBJ2-3, with D unclear. Germline CDR1 reads MNHEY; CDR2 reads SMNVEV (reference sequence). The CDR3 is 14 residues long. V lost 3 bases, J lost 5 bases, and 12 bases lay in between. The CDR3 loop is CASSFSFLGDTQYF. CDR3 sequence (DNA): TGTGCCAGCAGTTTTTCCTTCCTGGGAGATACGCAGTATTTT.

The chain joins TRBV2 to TRBJ1-1; D not certain. Germline assignment: CDR1 SNHLY and CDR2 FYNNEI. This CDR3 contains 14 residues. Trimming removed 3 bases at V and 10 bases at J, with 18 bases between. CDR3 in amino acids: CASSEGRIAFLAFF. Here the CDR3 DNA reads TGTGCCAGCAGTGAGGGGAGGATAGCTTTTTTAGCTTTCTTT. Supplemented by reference TRBV2 and TRBJ1-1, the full variable domain reads EPEVTQTPSHQVTQMGQEVILRCVPISNHLYFYWYRQILGQKVEFLVSFYNNEISEKSEIFDDQFSVERPDGSNFTLKIRSTKLEDSAMYFCASSEGRIAFLAFFGQGTRLTVV.

This chain connects TRBV30 to TRBJ1-1, with D hard to call. Germline V lookup: CDR1 GTSNPN, CDR2 SVGIG (reference sequence). This CDR3 has 12 amino acids. Between the trimmed V and J ends, which lost 0 bases and 4 bases, there was a span of 6 bases. This CDR3 reads CAWSVRTTEAFF. In DNA, the CDR3 is TGTGCCTGGAGTGTCCGGACCACTGAAGCTTTCTTT.

This chain uses TRBV7-2 with TRBJ1-3; D is undetermined. Germline V gives CDR1 SGHTA, CDR2 FQGNSA. The V end was cut by 5 bases, the J end by 3 bases, with 8 bases between. CDR3 length equals 13 residues. The CDR3 sequence is CASSPLIGNTIYF. The CDR3 nucleotides are TGTGCCAGCAGCCCCCTCATTGGAAACACCATATATTTT.

This clonotype was seen a handful of times. This rearrangement joins TRBV6-1 to TRBJ1-1; TRBD1 matches 9 bases. Germline loops: CDR1 MNHNS, CDR2 SASEGT. Trimming cost V 4 bases and J 1 base; bases outside gene matches: 4. The CDR3 covers 15 residues. The CDR3: CASSAGTGPNTEAFF. CDR3 nucleotides: TGTGCCAGCAGTGCCGGGACAGGGCCGAACACTGAAGCTTTCTTT.

This chain connects TRBV19 to TRBJ1-5; 9 nucleotides agree with TRBD1. From germline, CDR1 is LNHDA and CDR2 SQIVND (reference sequence). This CDR3 contains 17 residues. J lost 0 bases, V lost 4 bases, and 7 bases had no gene match. CDR3 amino acids: CASSTTGTGYSNQPQHF. DNA for the CDR3: TGTGCCAGTAGTACAACTGGGACAGGGTATAGCAATCAGCCCCAGCATTTT.

The chain couples TRBV30 to TRBJ1-6; D is uncertain. The germline V gene encodes CDR1 GTSNPN and CDR2 SVGIG (reference sequence). Deletions cut 5 bases from V and 9 bases from J, with 14 bases between. This CDR3 spans 13 amino acids. CDR3 coding DNA: TGTGCCTGGGACCTGGATGGTAGTTCACCCCTCCACTTT. Residues: CAWDLDGSSPLHF. Supplemented by reference TRBV30 and TRBJ1-6, the full variable domain reads SQTIHQWPATLVQPVGSPLSLECTVEGTSNPNLYWYRQAAGRGLQLLFYSVGIGQISSEVPQNLSASRPQDRQFILSSKKLLLSDSGFYLCAWDLDGSSPLHFGNGTRLTVT.

This rearrangement joins TRBV20-1 to TRBJ2-3; 8 nucleotides agree with TRBD2. The trim removed 3 bases at V and 0 bases at J, leaving 2 bases unmatched. CDR1 is DFQATT, CDR2 SNEGSKA, per germline (reference sequence). This CDR3 has 14 residues. CDR3 residues: CSARVAGSTDTQYF. The CDR3 DNA sequence: TGCAGTGCTAGGGTAGCGGGGAGCACAGATACGCAGTATTTT.

V usage is TRBV7-9 and J usage is TRBJ2-3, with D possibly TRBD1 on 6 matching bases. The V end was cut by 1 base, the J end by 0 bases, with 8 bases between. This CDR3 is 15 amino acids long. Germline CDR1 and CDR2: SEHNR and FQNEAQ (reference sequence). The CDR3 DNA reads as TGTGCCAGCAGCTTAGACAGGGTTAGCACAGATACGCAGTATTTT. It yields the protein CASSLDRVSTDTQYF.

CDR3 coding DNA: TGCAGTGCTAGTCCTAGCGGCCTCTACGAGCAGTACTTC. It codes for CSASPSGLYEQYF. The chain is built from TRBV20-1 and TRBJ2-7, with 7 bases matching TRBD2. The V and J ends lost 3 bases and 3 bases, in that order; junction bases with no gene match: 5. Germline lookup yields CDR1 DFQATT and CDR2 SNEGSKA (reference sequence). The CDR3 covers 13 residues.

Only a few counts were recorded for this clonotype. The gene calls are TRBV6-2 or TRBV6-3 and TRBJ2-1, with 9 nucleotides matching TRBD2. The CDR3 sequence is 18 residues long. CDR1 is MNHEY, CDR2 SVGEGT, per germline. V was clipped by 2 bases and J by 0 bases; unmatched bases: 8. The CDR3, as DNA: TGTGCCAGCAGTTACCATCGAGCGGGGGGCATCTCCTACAATGAGCAGTTCTTC. Amino acid sequence: CASSYHRAGGISYNEQFF.

The chain employs TRBV6-5 and TRBJ1-1; D is possibly TRBD1 (6 bases). The CDR3 spans 16 residues. The V end was cut by 0 bases, the J end by 4 bases, with 15 bases between. Germline values: CDR1 MNHEY, CDR2 SVGAGI. In DNA form, the CDR3 reads TGTGCCAGCAGTTACTCATGGGGGGCTTCGGGCACTGAAGCTTTCTTT. The encoded protein is CASSYSWGASGTEAFF.

The chain recombines TRBV7-2 with TRBJ2-3; TRBD1 matches at 10 bases. The CDR3 contains 15 residues. The V and J ends lost 7 bases and 3 bases, in that order; junction bases with no gene match: 7. In germline, CDR1 is SGHTA, CDR2 FQGNSA. CDR3 sequence reads: CASTLGDRGTDTQYF. The CDR3 region has the DNA TGTGCCAGCACTTTGGGGGACAGGGGTACAGATACGCAGTATTTT.

The chain employs TRBV28 and TRBJ1-2; no reliable D call. There are 12 residues in the CDR3. V was trimmed by 11 bases and J by 1 base, leaving 11 bases between them. The germline V gene encodes CDR1 MDHEN and CDR2 SYDVKM. The DNA for the CDR3 is TGTGCCGCAGGCCGCCTTAACTATGGCTACACCTTC. This gives the protein CAAGRLNYGYTF.

The chain joins TRBV30 to TRBJ2-7; possibly TRBD2 for D (6 bases). V was shortened by 4 bases and J by 5 bases, with 18 bases between the two germline ends. Germline assignment: CDR1 GTSNPN and CDR2 SVGIG (reference sequence). The CDR3 is 14 residues long. The CDR3, as DNA: TGTGCCTGGACCTATGGGGGGAAGGTGAACGAGCAGTACTTC. Amino acid sequence: CAWTYGGKVNEQYF.